This record covers a single T cell receptor (beta chain). Its antigen is unidentified. Relapses following autologous stem cell transplantation were seen in all patients, with brentuximab vedotin exposure varying. Thawed PBMCs underwent magnetic negative selection to obtain purified CD8+ T cells. Generated by immunoSEQ multiplex PCR, the TCRdb table keeps only in-frame clones and is missing some. This table holds around 7,500 clones, 86% found once. This entry belongs to a study of PD-1 blockade in classical Hodgkin lymphoma. Study-level findings and limits: Complete responders entered with baseline diversity on par with newly diagnosed patients, the results showed.

The CDR3 spans 18 residues. The ends lost 8 bases at V and 0 bases at J; junction bases unmatched: 12. Germline lookup yields CDR1 WNHNN and CDR2 SYGVQD (reference sequence). V is TRBV10-1 and J is TRBJ2-2; the match to TRBD1 covers 10 bases. The material was CD8+ T cells from blood, obtained at baseline. The sequence came from a human donor with classical Hodgkin lymphoma. CDR3 protein: CASSQTGTGDPNTGELFF. Written as DNA, the CDR3 is TGCGCCAGCTCACAAACCGGGACAGGGGATCCGAACACCGGGGAGCTGTTTTTT.